Below are 22 T cell receptor beta chains sequenced from a single sample in a study of identical twins. TCRdb re-called the 5' RACE reads with MiXCR, one entry per CDR3 protein. The sample carries 690,000 or so distinct CDR3 sequences, 8% to 9% recorded once. The sample was also reused in another study, on yellow fever vaccine responses in identical twins.

The specimen sequenced was PBMCs. The receptor set was obtained from a woman younger than 35 in good health.

The rearrangement links TRBV6-2 or TRBV6-3 to TRBJ1-3, with D uncertain. V lost 0 bases and J 4 bases, leaving 7 bases between the germline ends. CDR3 length equals 14 residues. CDR1 is MNHEY and CDR2 is SVGEGT in the germline V gene. CDR3 bases: TGTGCCAGCAGTTACTCGGGAATCGGAAACACCATATATTTT. This translates into CASSYSGIGNTIYF.

The chain uses TRBV27 and TRBJ2-7; unclear D gene. The CDR3 runs to 13 residues. The V gene's germline CDR1 is MNHEY and CDR2 SMNVEV (reference sequence). Trimming left V 3 bases short and J 6 bases short, with 12 bases between. The CDR3 DNA reads as TGTGCCAGCAGTTTGGAGCGAGCTGGCGAGCAGTACTTC. Its protein is CASSLERAGEQYF.

This clonotype was found a few times. Germline is not matched at one junction end, which may reflect a read error. The chain is built from TRBV20-1 and TRBJ1-6; D gene unclear. The V gene's germline CDR1 is DFQATT and CDR2 SNEGSKA (reference sequence). The CDR3 has 14 amino acids. CDR3 nucleotide sequence: TGCAGCGCTAGAGGGCATCAGGATTATTCACCCCTCCACTTT. As protein: CSARGHQDYSPLHF.

This clonotype was counted ten times or more. This chain uses TRBV9 with TRBJ2-1; 13 nucleotides align to TRBD2. In germline, CDR1 is SGDLS, CDR2 YYNGEE. V shed 6 bases and J 9 bases; nucleotides not matched to a gene: 15. CDR3 length: 17 residues. CDR3 residues: CASTDGLAGATNAEQFF. For the CDR3, the DNA is TGTGCCAGCACCGACGGACTAGCGGGAGCCACTAACGCTGAGCAGTTCTTC.

CDR3 nucleotide sequence: TGTGCCAGCAGTTCGATAAAAGGACAGATCTACGAGCAGTACTTC. Translated, it gives CASSSIKGQIYEQYF. The chain uses TRBV6-2 or TRBV6-3 and TRBJ2-7; tentatively, D is TRBD1 (6 bases). The germline CDR1 and CDR2 sequences are MNHEY and SVGEGT. This CDR3 is built from 15 residues. Between the trimmed V and J ends, which lost 4 bases and 3 bases, there was a span of 16 bases.

This chain links TRBV28 with TRBJ2-6; D is possibly TRBD2 (5 bases). Trimming stripped 3 bases from V and 2 bases from J, with 17 bases between. Germline lookup yields CDR1 MDHEN and CDR2 SYDVKM. The length of the CDR3 is 18 residues. CDR3 nucleotide sequence: TGTGCCAGCAGTTTTTACTGGCTGAGGGAGCCTGGGGCCAACGTCCTGACTTTC. The encoded protein is CASSFYWLREPGANVLTF.

This clonotype appeared a few times. CDR3 loop: CATSNLGGPYEQYF. The CDR3 bases are TGTGCCACCAGCAACCTCGGGGGGCCGTACGAGCAGTACTTC. The chain carries TRBV15 and TRBJ2-7; weak D call: TRBD2 (7 bases). The V end lost 4 bases, the J end lost 4 bases, and 14 bases lay between the germline ends. The length of the CDR3 is 14 residues. In germline, CDR1 is LNHNV, CDR2 YYDKDF (reference sequence).

A few counts support this clonotype. The V and J genes are TRBV7-9 and TRBJ2-1; the D is unclear. V lost 1 base and J lost 5, with 6 bases in between. The V gene's germline CDR1 is SEHNR and CDR2 FQNEAQ (reference sequence). The CDR3 is made up of 13 amino acids. The CDR3 nucleotides are TGTGCCAGCAGCTTAGATTGGAACAATGAGCAGTTCTTC. Translating gives CASSLDWNNEQFF.

This clonotype occurred a few times. This rearrangement joins TRBV15 to TRBJ2-1; 9 bases map to TRBD1. The CDR3 loop spans 14 amino acids. Germline CDR1 LNHNV, CDR2 YYDKDF (reference sequence). The V segment lost 7 bases and the J segment 4 bases; nucleotides outside the gene matches: 5. Here the CDR3 reads CATTTGGVYNEQFF. The CDR3 DNA reads as TGTGCCACCACGACAGGGGGAGTATACAATGAGCAGTTCTTC.

The chain is built from TRBV6-1 and TRBJ1-1; D unclear. CDR1 is MNHNS, CDR2 SASEGT, per germline. V shed 6 bases and J shed 1 base, with 15 bases lying between them. There are 15 residues in the CDR3. In nucleotides, the CDR3 is TGTGCCAGCAGGAGCCGGGATCCGGGGAACACTGAAGCTTTCTTT. Residues: CASRSRDPGNTEAFF.

This clonotype was seen repeatedly, ten times or more. The V and J genes are TRBV7-9 and TRBJ2-1, with TRBD2 matching over 7 bases. The germline V gene encodes CDR1 SEHNR and CDR2 FQNEAQ (reference sequence). The CDR3 loop spans 15 amino acids. The V gene end was trimmed by 0 bases and the J gene end by 8 bases; junction bases not matched to a gene: 7. This CDR3 reads CASSLARSSGYEQFF. The CDR3 DNA reads as TGTGCCAGCAGCTTAGCGCGCAGTAGCGGGTATGAGCAGTTCTTC.

A few counts support this clonotype. The genes are TRBV6-2 or TRBV6-3 and TRBJ2-1; D is unresolved. The CDR3 loop spans 16 amino acids. The V gene's germline CDR1 is MNHEY and CDR2 SVGEGT. V was shortened by 0 bases and J by 4 bases, with 13 bases between the two germline ends. Here the CDR3 DNA reads TGTGCCAGCAGTTACTCGTATGAGACAAATTACAATGAGCAGTTCTTC. The encoded protein is CASSYSYETNYNEQFF.

This clonotype was found a few times. The rearrangement joins TRBV19 to TRBJ2-3; 12 bases line up with TRBD2. V dropped 4 bases and J dropped 6; count of bases not matched to a gene: 8. CDR3 length: 16 amino acids. From germline, CDR1 is LNHDA and CDR2 SQIVND (reference sequence). Here the CDR3 reads CASSTELAGGEDTQYF. CDR3 nucleotides: TGTGCCAGTAGTACCGAACTAGCGGGAGGAGAGGATACGCAGTATTTT.

This clonotype was seen ten or more times. The rearrangement joins TRBV5-8 to TRBJ2-1, with 11 bases matching TRBD1. The CDR3 is made up of 15 amino acids. Trimming cost V 4 bases and J 8 bases; bases outside gene matches: 8. CDR1 and CDR2 (germline): SGHTS, YDEGEE. CDR3 DNA sequence: TGTGCCAGCAGCGTCGGGACAGGGGGTATGGATGAGCAGTTCTTC. Residues: CASSVGTGGMDEQFF.

This clonotype has just a few counts. The rearrangement joins TRBV12-3 or TRBV12-4 to TRBJ2-7; 7 nucleotides align to TRBD2. The CDR3 totals 16 residues. The V segment lost 2 bases and the J segment 6 bases; nucleotides outside the gene matches: 13. DNA for the CDR3: TGTGCCAGCAGTTTACAGATGAGCGGGGTGGTCCGCGAGCAGTACTTC. This codes for CASSLQMSGVVREQYF.

This clonotype was seen at least ten times. The V call is TRBV7-8, the J call TRBJ2-5; no reliable D call. V was clipped by 2 bases and J by 3 bases, with 10 bases between them. Germline loops: CDR1 SGHVS, CDR2 FQNEAQ. This CDR3 region has 14 residues. This chain's CDR3 is CASSLHRPKETQYF. CDR3 DNA: TGTGCCAGCAGCTTACATCGTCCCAAAGAGACCCAGTACTTC. Using reference TRBV7-8 and TRBJ2-5 for the parts outside the CDR3, the full variable domain is GAGVSQSPRYKVAKRGQDVALRCDPISGHVSLFWYQQALGQGPEFLTYFQNEAQLDKSGLPSDRFFAERPEGSVSTLKIQRTQQEDSAVYLCASSLHRPKETQYFGPGTRLLVL.

The sample holds a few counts of this clonotype. V and J are TRBV20-1 and TRBJ2-1; D is ambiguous. Trimming left V 1 base short and J 10 bases short, with 14 bases between. Germline lookup yields CDR1 DFQATT and CDR2 SNEGSKA (reference sequence). CDR3 size: 13 residues. The CDR3 region has the DNA TGCAGTGCTAGAGGCCCTACCCAGTTAGAGCAGTTCTTC. Translation: CSARGPTQLEQFF.

This clonotype turned up a few times. J is TRBJ1-2 and V is TRBV6-5; a weak D match, TRBD1 (5 bases). V gave up 5 bases and J gave up 7 bases, with 8 bases separating them. CDR1 MNHEY and CDR2 SVGAGI come from the germline V gene. The CDR3 extends over 11 amino acids. DNA for the CDR3: TGTGCCAGCAGTCAAGGGGTTGGCTACACCTTC. Protein: CASSQGVGYTF.

The chain couples TRBV6-2 or TRBV6-3 to TRBJ2-7; a possible D gene is TRBD2 (6 bases). CDR1 MNHEY and CDR2 SVGEGT come from the germline V gene. The CDR3 contains 14 residues. V was shortened by 6 bases and J by 5 bases, with 17 bases between the two germline ends. The CDR3 nucleotides are TGTGCCAGCAGGCAGATGACTAGTAGCAACGAGCAGTACTTC. It translates to CASRQMTSSNEQYF.

This clonotype has a count of ten or more. The chain combines TRBV3-1 with TRBJ2-2; D gene uncertain. The CDR3 runs to 14 residues. The V gene's germline CDR1 is LGHDT and CDR2 YNNKEL (reference sequence). Trimming left V 2 bases short and J 5 bases short, with 9 bases between. CDR3 DNA sequence: TGTGCCAGCAGCCAATATAGTGGAACCGGGGAGCTGTTTTTT. Amino acids: CASSQYSGTGELFF.

This clonotype was seen at least ten times. CDR3 in amino acids: CAITVGDRGTDTQYF. CDR3 nucleotides: TGTGCCATCACTGTGGGGGACAGAGGCACAGATACGCAGTATTTT. The chain employs TRBV10-3 and TRBJ2-3; 7 nucleotides match TRBD1. V lost 7 bases to trimming and J lost 1 base; unmatched junction nucleotides: 8. This CDR3 is 15 amino acids long. Germline CDR1 reads ENHRY; CDR2 reads SYGVKD.

This chain joins TRBV28 and TRBJ2-3, with D perhaps TRBD1 or TRBD2 (6 bases each). CDR1 is MDHEN and CDR2 is SYDVKM in the germline V gene. CDR3 length: 15 residues. The V end was cut by 5 bases, the J end by 1 base, with 13 bases between. CDR3 DNA sequence: TGTGCCAGCAGTCCCTTGAGGGGGGGCACAGATACGCAGTATTTT. As protein: CASSPLRGGTDTQYF.